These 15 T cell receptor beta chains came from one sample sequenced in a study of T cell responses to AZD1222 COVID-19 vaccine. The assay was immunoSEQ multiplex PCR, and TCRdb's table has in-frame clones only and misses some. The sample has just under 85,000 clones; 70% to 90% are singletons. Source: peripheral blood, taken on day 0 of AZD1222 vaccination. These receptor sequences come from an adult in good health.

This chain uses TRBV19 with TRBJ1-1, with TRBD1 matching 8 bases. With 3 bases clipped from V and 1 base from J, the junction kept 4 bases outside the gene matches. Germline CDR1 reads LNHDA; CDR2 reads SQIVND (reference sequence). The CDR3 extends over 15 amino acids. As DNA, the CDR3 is TGTGCCAGTAGTATTCAGGGGGCCTCGAACACTGAAGCTTTCTTT. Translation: CASSIQGASNTEAFF.

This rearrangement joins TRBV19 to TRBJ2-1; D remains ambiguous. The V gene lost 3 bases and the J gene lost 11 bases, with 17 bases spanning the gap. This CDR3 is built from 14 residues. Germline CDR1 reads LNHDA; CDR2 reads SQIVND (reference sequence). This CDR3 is CASSISSGRPKQFF. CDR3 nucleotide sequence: TGTGCCAGTAGTATCTCCTCGGGTCGCCCGAAGCAGTTCTTC. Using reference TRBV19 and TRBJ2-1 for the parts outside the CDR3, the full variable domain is DGGITQSPKYLFRKEGQNVTLSCEQNLNHDAMYWYRQDPGQGLRLIYYSQIVNDFQKGDIAEGYSVSREKKESFPLTVTSAQKNPTAFYLCASSISSGRPKQFFGPGTRLTVL.

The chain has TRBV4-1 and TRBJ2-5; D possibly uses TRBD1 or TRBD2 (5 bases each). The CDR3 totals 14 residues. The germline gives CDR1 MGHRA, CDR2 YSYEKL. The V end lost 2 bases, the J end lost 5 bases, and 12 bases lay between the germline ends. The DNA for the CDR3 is TGCGCCAGCAGCCAAAATCAGGGAGTCGAGACCCAGTACTTC. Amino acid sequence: CASSQNQGVETQYF.

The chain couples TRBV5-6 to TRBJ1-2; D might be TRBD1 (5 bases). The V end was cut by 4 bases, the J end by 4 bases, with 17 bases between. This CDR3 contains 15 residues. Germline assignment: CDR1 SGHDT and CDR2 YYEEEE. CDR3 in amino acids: CASSIPGRTPYGYTF. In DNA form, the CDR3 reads TGTGCCAGCAGCATACCGGGACGGACTCCCTATGGCTACACCTTC.

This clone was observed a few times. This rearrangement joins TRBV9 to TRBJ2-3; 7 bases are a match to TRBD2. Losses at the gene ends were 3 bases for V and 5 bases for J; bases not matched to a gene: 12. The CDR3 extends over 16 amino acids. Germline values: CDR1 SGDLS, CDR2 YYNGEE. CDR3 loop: CASSEGTTFWGDTQYF. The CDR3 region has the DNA TGTGCCAGCAGCGAGGGGACTACCTTCTGGGGAGATACGCAGTATTTT.

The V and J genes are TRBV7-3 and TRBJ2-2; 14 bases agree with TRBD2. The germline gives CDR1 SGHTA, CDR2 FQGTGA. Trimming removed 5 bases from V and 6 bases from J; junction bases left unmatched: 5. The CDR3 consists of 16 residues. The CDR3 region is CASSAGLAGGSGELFF. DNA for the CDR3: TGTGCCAGCAGCGCCGGACTAGCGGGAGGTTCCGGGGAGCTGTTTTTT.

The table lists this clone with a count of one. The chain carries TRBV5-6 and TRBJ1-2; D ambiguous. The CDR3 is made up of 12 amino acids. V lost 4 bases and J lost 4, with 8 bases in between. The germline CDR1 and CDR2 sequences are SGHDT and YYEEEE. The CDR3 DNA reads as TGTGCCAGCAGCCGGACGGTCTATGGCTACACCTTC. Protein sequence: CASSRTVYGYTF.

CDR3 protein: CATSDSSRHFTDTQYF. DNA of the CDR3: TGTGCCACCAGTGATTCGTCCAGGCACTTCACAGATACGCAGTATTTT. V usage is TRBV24-1 and J usage is TRBJ2-3; D remains unclear. This CDR3 spans 16 amino acids. Deletions cut 2 bases from V and 2 bases from J, with 13 bases between. The germline gives CDR1 KGHDR, CDR2 SFDVKD.

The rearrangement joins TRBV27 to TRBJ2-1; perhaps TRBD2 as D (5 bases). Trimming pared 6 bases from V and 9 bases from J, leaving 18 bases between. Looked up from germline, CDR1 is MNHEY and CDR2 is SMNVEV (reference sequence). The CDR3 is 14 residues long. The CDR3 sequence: CASSQDLGAGEQFF. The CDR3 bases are TGTGCCAGCAGCCAGGACCTGGGAGCAGGTGAGCAGTTCTTC.

The CDR3 DNA sequence: TGTGCCAGCGGACAGGGACCAAACATTCAGTACTTC. It encodes CASGQGPNIQYF. V and J are TRBV6-5 and TRBJ2-4; 8 bases are shared with TRBD1. The germline V gene encodes CDR1 MNHEY and CDR2 SVGAGI. The trim removed 8 bases at V and 6 bases at J, leaving 3 bases unmatched. This CDR3 spans 12 amino acids.

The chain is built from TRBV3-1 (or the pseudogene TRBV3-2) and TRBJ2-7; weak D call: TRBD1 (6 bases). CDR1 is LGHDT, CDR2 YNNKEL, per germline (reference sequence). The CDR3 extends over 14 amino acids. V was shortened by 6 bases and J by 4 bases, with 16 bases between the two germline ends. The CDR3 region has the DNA TGTGCCAGCAGTCAAAGGGGGTTCGATTACGAGCAGTACTTC. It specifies CASSQRGFDYEQYF.

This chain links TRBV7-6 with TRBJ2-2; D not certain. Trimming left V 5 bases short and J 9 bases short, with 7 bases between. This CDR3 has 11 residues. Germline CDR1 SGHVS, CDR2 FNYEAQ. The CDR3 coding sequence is TGTGCCAGCAGCCTCCTCCGGGAGCTGTTTTTT. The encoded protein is CASSLLRELFF.

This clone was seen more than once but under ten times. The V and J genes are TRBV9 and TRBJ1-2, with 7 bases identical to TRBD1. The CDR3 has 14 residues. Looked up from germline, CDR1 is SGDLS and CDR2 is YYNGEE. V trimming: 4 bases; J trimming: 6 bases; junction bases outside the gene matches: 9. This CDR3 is CASSQRQGRDGYTF. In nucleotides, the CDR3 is TGTGCCAGCAGCCAAAGACAGGGAAGAGATGGCTACACCTTC.

CDR3 bases: TGTGCCAGCTCACTCTCCTACGAGCAGTACTTC. Amino acids: CASSLSYEQYF. V gene TRBV18 combines with J gene TRBJ2-7; unclear D gene. CDR1 is KGHSH and CDR2 is LQKENI in the germline V gene. The CDR3 extends over 11 amino acids. Trimming cost V 4 bases and J 0 bases, with 1 base left between them.

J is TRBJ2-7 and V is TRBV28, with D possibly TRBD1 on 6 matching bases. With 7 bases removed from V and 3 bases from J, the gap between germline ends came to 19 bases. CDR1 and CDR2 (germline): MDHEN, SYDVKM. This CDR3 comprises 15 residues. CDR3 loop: CASTMRGTPVYEQYF. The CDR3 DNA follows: TGTGCCAGCACCATGAGGGGGACACCCGTCTACGAGCAGTACTTC.